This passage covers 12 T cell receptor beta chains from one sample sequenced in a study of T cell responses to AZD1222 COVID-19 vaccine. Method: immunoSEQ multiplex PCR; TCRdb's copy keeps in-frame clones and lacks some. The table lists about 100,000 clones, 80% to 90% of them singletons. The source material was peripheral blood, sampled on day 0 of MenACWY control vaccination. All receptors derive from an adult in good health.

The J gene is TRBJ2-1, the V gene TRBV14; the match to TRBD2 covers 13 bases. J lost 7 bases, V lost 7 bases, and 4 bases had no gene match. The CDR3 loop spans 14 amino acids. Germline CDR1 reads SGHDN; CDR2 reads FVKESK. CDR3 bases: TGTGCCAGCACCGGACTAGCGGGAGCGAATGAGCAGTTCTTC. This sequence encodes CASTGLAGANEQFF.

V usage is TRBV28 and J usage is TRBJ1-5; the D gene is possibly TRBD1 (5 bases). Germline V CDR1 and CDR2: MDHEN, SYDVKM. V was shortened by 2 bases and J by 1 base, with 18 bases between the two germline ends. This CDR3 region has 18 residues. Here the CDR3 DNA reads TGTGCCAGCAGTTTACCTTCCCGGGGGGTTCGGAGCAATCAGCCCCAGCATTTT. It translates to CASSLPSRGVRSNQPQHF.

The CDR3 sequence: CASSSSGGGNTIYF. As DNA, the CDR3 is TGTGCCAGCAGCTCCTCAGGGGGAGGAAACACCATATATTTT. The rearrangement links TRBV7-9 to TRBJ1-3, with 7 bases aligning to TRBD1. CDR1 SEHNR and CDR2 FQNEAQ come from the germline V gene (reference sequence). The junction had 4 bases not matched to a gene; V was cut back by 4 bases and J by 4 bases. CDR3 length: 14 residues.

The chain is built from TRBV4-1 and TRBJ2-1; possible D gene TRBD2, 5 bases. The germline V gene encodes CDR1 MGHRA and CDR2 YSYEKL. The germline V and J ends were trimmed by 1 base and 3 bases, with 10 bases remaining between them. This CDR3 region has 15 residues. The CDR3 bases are TGCGCCAGCAGCCAAGTCCCAGCGGACTACAATGAGCAGTTCTTC. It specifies CASSQVPADYNEQFF.

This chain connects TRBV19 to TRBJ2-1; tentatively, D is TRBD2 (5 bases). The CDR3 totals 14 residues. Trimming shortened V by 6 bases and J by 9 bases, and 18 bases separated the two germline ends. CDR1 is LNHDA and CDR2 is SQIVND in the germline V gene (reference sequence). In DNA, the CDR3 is TGTGCCAGTAGCGGGGTCAAGGTTGCAGGTGAGCAGTTCTTC. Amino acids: CASSGVKVAGEQFF.

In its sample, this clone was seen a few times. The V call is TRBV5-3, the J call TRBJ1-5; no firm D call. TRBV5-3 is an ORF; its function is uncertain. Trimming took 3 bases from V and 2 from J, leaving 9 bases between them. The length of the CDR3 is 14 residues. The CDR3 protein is CARSSSGRNQPQHF. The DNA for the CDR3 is TGTGCCAGAAGCTCCTCGGGTCGCAATCAGCCCCAGCATTTT.

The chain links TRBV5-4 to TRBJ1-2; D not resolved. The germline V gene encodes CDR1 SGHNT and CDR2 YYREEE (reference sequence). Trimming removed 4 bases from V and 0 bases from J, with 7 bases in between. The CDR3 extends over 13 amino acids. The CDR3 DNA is TGTGCCAGCAGCGCCGGGCCTAACTATGGCTACACCTTC. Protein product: CASSAGPNYGYTF. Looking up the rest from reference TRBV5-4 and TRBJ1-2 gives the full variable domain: ETGVTQSPTHLIKTRGQQVTLRCSSQSGHNTVSWYQQALGQGPQFIFQYYREEENGRGNFPPRFSGLQFPNYSSELNVNALELDDSALYLCASSAGPNYGYTFGSGTRLTVV.

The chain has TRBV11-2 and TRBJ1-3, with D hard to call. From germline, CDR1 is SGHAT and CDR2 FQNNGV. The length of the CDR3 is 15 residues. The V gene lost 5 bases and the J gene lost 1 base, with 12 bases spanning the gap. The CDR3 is CASSPHDLSGNTIYF. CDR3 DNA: TGTGCCAGCAGCCCCCACGACTTGTCTGGAAACACCATATATTTT.

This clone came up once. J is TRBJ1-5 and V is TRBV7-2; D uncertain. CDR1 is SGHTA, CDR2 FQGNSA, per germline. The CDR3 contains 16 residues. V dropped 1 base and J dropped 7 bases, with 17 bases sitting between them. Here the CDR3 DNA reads TGTGCCAGCAGCTTAGTTATACTCAACAGCGGGCAGCCCCAGCATTTT. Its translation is CASSLVILNSGQPQHF.

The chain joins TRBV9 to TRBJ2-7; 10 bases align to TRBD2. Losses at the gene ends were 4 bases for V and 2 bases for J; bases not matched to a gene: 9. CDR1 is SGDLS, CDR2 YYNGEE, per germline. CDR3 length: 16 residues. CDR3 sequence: CASSPRIAGGAYEQYF. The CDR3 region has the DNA TGTGCCAGCAGCCCGAGAATAGCGGGGGGAGCCTACGAGCAGTACTTC.

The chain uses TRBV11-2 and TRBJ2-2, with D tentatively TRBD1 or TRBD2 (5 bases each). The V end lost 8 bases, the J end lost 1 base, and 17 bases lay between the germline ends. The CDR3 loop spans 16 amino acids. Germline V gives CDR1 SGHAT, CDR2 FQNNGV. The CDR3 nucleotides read TGTGCCAGCCGACCTCCCGGGACGATGAACACCGGGGAGCTGTTTTTT. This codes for CASRPPGTMNTGELFF.

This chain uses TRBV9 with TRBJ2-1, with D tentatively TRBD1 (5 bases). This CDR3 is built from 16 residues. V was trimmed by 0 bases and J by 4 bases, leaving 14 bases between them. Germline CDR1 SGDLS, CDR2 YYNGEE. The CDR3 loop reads CASSVDGQGGYNEQFF. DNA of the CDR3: TGTGCCAGCAGCGTAGACGGGCAGGGTGGGTACAATGAGCAGTTCTTC.